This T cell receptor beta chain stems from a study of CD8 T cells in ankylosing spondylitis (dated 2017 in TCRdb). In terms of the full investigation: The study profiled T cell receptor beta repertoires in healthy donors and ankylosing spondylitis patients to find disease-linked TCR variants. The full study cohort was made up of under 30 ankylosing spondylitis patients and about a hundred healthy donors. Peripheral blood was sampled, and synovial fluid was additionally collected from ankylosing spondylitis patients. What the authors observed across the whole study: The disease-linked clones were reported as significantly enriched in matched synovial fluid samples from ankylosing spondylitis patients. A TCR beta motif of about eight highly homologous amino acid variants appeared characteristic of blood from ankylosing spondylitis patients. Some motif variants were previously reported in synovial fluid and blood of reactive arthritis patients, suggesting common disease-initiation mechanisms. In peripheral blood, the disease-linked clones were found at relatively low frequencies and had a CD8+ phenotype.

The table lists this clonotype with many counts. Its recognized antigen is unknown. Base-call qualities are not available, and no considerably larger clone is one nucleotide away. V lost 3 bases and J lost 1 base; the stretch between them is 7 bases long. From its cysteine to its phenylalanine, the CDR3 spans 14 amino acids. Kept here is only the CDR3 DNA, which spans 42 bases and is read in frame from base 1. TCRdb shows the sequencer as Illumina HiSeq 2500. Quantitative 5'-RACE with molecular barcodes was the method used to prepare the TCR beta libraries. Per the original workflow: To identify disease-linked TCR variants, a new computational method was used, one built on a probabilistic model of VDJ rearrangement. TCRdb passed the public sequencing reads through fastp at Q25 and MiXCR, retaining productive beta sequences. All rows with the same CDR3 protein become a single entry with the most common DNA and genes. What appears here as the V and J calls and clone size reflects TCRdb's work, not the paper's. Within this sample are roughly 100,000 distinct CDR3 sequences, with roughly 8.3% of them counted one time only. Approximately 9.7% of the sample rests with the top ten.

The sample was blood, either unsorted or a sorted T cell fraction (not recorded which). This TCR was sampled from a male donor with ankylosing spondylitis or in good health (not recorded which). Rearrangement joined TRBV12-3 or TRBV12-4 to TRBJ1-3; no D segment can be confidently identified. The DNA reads TGTGCCAGCAGTTTTGGCCTTTCTGGAAACACCATATATTTT. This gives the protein CASSFGLSGNTIYF.